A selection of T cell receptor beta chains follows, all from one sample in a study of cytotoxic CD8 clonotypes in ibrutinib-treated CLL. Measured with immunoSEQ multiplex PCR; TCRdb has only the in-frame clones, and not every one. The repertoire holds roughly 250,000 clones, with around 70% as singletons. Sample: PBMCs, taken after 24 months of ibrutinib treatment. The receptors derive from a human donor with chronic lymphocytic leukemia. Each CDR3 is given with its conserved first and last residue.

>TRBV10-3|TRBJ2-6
CAIGPSGANVLTF
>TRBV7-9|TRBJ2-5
CASSQSIRETQYF
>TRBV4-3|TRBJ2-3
CASSRRQGADTQYF
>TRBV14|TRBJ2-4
CASSPQVGEVEANIQYF
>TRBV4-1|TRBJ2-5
CASSQDHGGRGPKRPQYF
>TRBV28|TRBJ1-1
CASSLTVNTEAFF
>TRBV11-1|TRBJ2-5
CASSLEETQYF
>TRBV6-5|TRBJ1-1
CASSLGGENTEAFF
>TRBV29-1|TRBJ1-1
CSASVHTEAFF
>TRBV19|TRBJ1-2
CATGADYGYTF
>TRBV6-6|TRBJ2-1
CASSYILAREQFF
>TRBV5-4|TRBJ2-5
CASSPRAAQETQYF
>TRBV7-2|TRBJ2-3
CASSLGLPVDTQYF
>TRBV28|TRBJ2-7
CASSPTLKRATYEQYF
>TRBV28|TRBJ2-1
CASSHRGRPLDEQFF
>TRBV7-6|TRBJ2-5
CASSGLSGGRVVQETQYF
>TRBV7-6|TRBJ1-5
CASSQLAGNQPQHF
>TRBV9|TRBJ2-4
CASSVEGSGRDIQYF
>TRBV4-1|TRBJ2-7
CASSQDPVSYEQYF
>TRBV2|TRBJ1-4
CASRTTGGSEKLFF
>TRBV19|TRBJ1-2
CASSSDYGYTF
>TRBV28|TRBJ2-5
CASLEGGSRTQYF
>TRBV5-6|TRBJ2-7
CASSLTDYEQYF
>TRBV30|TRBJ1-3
CAWSRITSGTHTRSGNTIYF
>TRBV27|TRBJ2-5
CASSLAGFNPFGETQYF
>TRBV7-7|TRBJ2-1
CASSLTGTQNEQFF
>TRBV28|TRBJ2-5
CASIRTGSQETQYF
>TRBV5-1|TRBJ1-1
CASSPGQGGSEAFF
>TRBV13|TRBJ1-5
CASSLGLNSQPQHF
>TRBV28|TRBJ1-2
CASSLNNFRGYGYTF
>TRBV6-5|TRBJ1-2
CASSKTGTEGYTF
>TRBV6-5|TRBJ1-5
CASSTGGLSQPQHF
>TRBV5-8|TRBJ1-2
CASSFSLTGREGYTF
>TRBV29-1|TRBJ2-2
CSVRDRGFAGELFF
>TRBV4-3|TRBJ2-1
CASSPGPHPGNEQFF